This T cell receptor beta chain originates from a study of beta chain features in type 1 diabetes. Expressed TCRB transcripts were sequenced because the entire RNA isolate underwent reverse transcription. Repertoires were generated with immunoSEQ multiplex PCR, while TCRdb's copy carries only in-frame clones and drops some. Found here are roughly 500,000 clones, roughly an eighth of them singletons; the top ten hold 0.045% to 0.06%. Germline loops: CDR1 MDHEN, CDR2 SYDVKM. The length of the CDR3 is 13 residues. Trimming cost V 6 bases and J 4 bases, with 11 bases left between them. Sequencing used naive CD4+ T cells from blood. The rearrangement uses TRBV28 and TRBJ2-3, with D perhaps TRBD2 (5 bases). The TCR comes from a woman aged 18-30 years in good health. CDR3 nucleotides: TGTGCCAGCAGCTCCTTCGGGGCAGATACGCAGTATTTT. Translating it yields CASSSFGADTQYF.